This is a list of T cell receptor beta chains from one sample in a study of T cells in Graves' hyperthyroidism and ophthalmopathy. TCRdb recomputed calls from the multiplex PCR reads with MiXCR, one row per CDR3 protein. The repertoire consists of approximately 210,000 distinct CDR3 sequences, with 17% occurring once and the leading ten covering under 65%. Sequencing was performed on blood. The receptor source for this set is a man aged 50-59 years with Graves' hyperthyroidism. The CDR3 runs from the conserved cysteine through the conserved F or W. A D gene is named only where the DNA matches it firmly. The size of a clone is reported for some rows only, either as once, few or many, or as a class for expanded clones.

clone_size: few
d_call: TRBD2
v_call: TRBV30
j_call: TRBJ2-7
cdr3_aa: CAWSSGRGTCEQYF
cdr3_nt: TGTGCCTGGAGTTCGGGGAGGGGAACCTGCGAGCAGTACTTC

clone_size: NA
d_call: TRBD2
v_call: TRBV7-8
j_call: TRBJ2-7
cdr3_aa: CASSSQPGLLSYEQYF
cdr3_nt: TGTGCCAGCAGCTCCCAGCCGGGACTACTATCCTACGAGCAGTACTTC

clone_size: NA
d_call: TRBD1
v_call: TRBV28
j_call: TRBJ2-2
cdr3_aa: CASSLPYTTGGAAALTGELFF
cdr3_nt: TGTGCCAGCAGTTTACCCTACACTACAGGGGGCGCAGCCGCCCTCACCGGGGAGCTGTTTTTT

clone_size: many
d_call: NA
v_call: TRBV7-9
j_call: TRBJ2-5
cdr3_aa: CASSFSTGTETQYF
cdr3_nt: TGTGCCAGCAGCTTCTCCACGGGGACAGAGACCCAGTACTTC

clone_size: NA
d_call: TRBD2
v_call: TRBV9
j_call: TRBJ2-7
cdr3_aa: CASSPPRGEGEQYF
cdr3_nt: TGTGCCAGCAGCCCCCCCCGGGGGGAAGGGGAGCAGTACTTC

clone_size: NA
d_call: NA
v_call: TRBV7-9
j_call: TRBJ2-3
cdr3_aa: CASSQERRTTDTQYF
cdr3_nt: TGTGCCAGCAGCCAAGAGAGGAGGACCACAGATACGCAGTATTTT

clone_size: few
d_call: TRBD1
v_call: TRBV18
j_call: TRBJ2-7
cdr3_aa: CASSGGQSSYEQYF
cdr3_nt: TGTGCCAGCTCAGGGGGACAGAGCTCCTACGAGCAGTACTTC

clone_size: many
d_call: TRBD1
v_call: TRBV19
j_call: TRBJ1-1
cdr3_aa: CASSWDRGVEEAFF
cdr3_nt: TGTGCCAGTAGCTGGGACAGGGGCGTAGAAGAAGCTTTCTTT

clone_size: NA
d_call: TRBD1
v_call: TRBV20-1
j_call: TRBJ2-7
cdr3_aa: CSPGQGSHEQYF
cdr3_nt: TGCAGTCCGGGACAGGGAAGCCACGAGCAGTACTTC

clone_size: many
d_call: TRBD1
v_call: TRBV6-6
j_call: TRBJ2-3
cdr3_aa: CASSYSTGGDTQYF
cdr3_nt: TGTGCCAGCAGTTACTCGACAGGGGGGGATACGCAGTATTTT

clone_size: many
d_call: NA
v_call: TRBV28
j_call: TRBJ2-4
cdr3_aa: CASSPVIAKNIQYF
cdr3_nt: TGTGCCAGCAGTCCCGTGATAGCCAAAAACATTCAGTACTTC

clone_size: many
d_call: TRBD2
v_call: TRBV20-1
j_call: TRBJ2-4
cdr3_aa: CSARGLAGVFAKNIQYF
cdr3_nt: TGCAGTGCTAGAGGACTAGCGGGAGTGTTTGCCAAAAACATTCAGTACTTC

clone_size: NA
d_call: TRBD2
v_call: TRBV6-2/TRBV6-3
j_call: TRBJ2-1
cdr3_aa: CASGRTSGHYNEQFF
cdr3_nt: TGTGCCAGCGGGCGGACTAGCGGACACTACAATGAGCAGTTCTTC

clone_size: NA
d_call: TRBD1
v_call: TRBV9
j_call: TRBJ2-3
cdr3_aa: CASSVDGTGGRDTQYF
cdr3_nt: TGTGCCAGCAGCGTAGACGGGACAGGGGGTCGGGATACGCAGTATTTT

clone_size: few
d_call: TRBD2
v_call: TRBV30
j_call: TRBJ2-3
cdr3_aa: CAWTLGLAGFGDTLYF
cdr3_nt: TGTGCCTGGACCTTGGGACTAGCGGGATTTGGAGATACGCTGTATTTT

clone_size: many
d_call: NA
v_call: TRBV28
j_call: TRBJ2-7
cdr3_aa: CASSSPSGGGYEQYF
cdr3_nt: TGTGCCAGCAGTTCTCCTTCCGGTGGAGGCTACGAGCAGTACTTC

clone_size: many
d_call: TRBD1
v_call: TRBV28
j_call: TRBJ1-4
cdr3_aa: CASRSRGGRWREKLFF
cdr3_nt: TGTGCCAGCAGGTCCAGGGGGGGCAGGTGGAGGGAAAAACTGTTTTTT

clone_size: NA
d_call: TRBD1
v_call: TRBV9
j_call: TRBJ2-1
cdr3_aa: CASSVEETLTGEQFF
cdr3_nt: TGTGCCAGCAGCGTAGAGGAAACGTTGACAGGGGAGCAGTTCTTC

clone_size: many
d_call: NA
v_call: TRBV27
j_call: TRBJ1-5
cdr3_aa: CASRGPYSNQPQHF
cdr3_nt: TGTGCCAGCAGAGGTCCCTATAGCAATCAGCCCCAGCATTTT

clone_size: many
d_call: NA
v_call: TRBV5-1
j_call: TRBJ2-7
cdr3_aa: CASRSLAGITYEQYF
cdr3_nt: TGCGCCAGCAGAAGCTTGGCGGGGATTACCTACGAGCAGTACTTC

clone_size: many
d_call: NA
v_call: TRBV7-2
j_call: TRBJ2-7
cdr3_aa: CASSLENYEQYF
cdr3_nt: TGTGCCAGCAGCTTAGAGAACTACGAGCAGTACTTC

clone_size: few
d_call: NA
v_call: TRBV20-1
j_call: TRBJ1-5
cdr3_aa: CSAIPGTNQPQHF
cdr3_nt: TGCAGTGCTATCCCGGGGACCAATCAGCCCCAGCATTTT

clone_size: many
d_call: NA
v_call: TRBV28
j_call: TRBJ2-7
cdr3_aa: CASSFRLLGEQYF
cdr3_nt: TGTGCCAGCAGTTTCCGACTGCTTGGGGAGCAGTACTTC

clone_size: NA
d_call: TRBD2
v_call: TRBV6-2/TRBV6-3
j_call: TRBJ2-4
cdr3_aa: CARRLAVFHLAKNIQYF
cdr3_nt: TGTGCCAGGCGACTAGCGGTCTTTCACCTAGCCAAAAACATTCAGTACTTC

clone_size: NA
d_call: TRBD2
v_call: TRBV12-5
j_call: TRBJ2-1
cdr3_aa: CASGLVLGGGSYNEQFF
cdr3_nt: TGTGCTAGTGGTTTGGTACTTGGGGGGGGCTCCTACAATGAGCAGTTCTTC

clone_size: NA
d_call: TRBD2
v_call: TRBV5-1
j_call: TRBJ2-2
cdr3_aa: CASSLGLAGELFF
cdr3_nt: TGCGCCAGCAGCTTGGGACTAGCGGGGGAGCTGTTTTTT

clone_size: NA
d_call: NA
v_call: TRBV10-3
j_call: TRBJ2-6
cdr3_aa: CAIRAEGRVIGAGANVLTF
cdr3_nt: TGTGCCATCAGAGCTGAGGGGAGAGTGATCGGGGCTGGGGCCAACGTCCTGACTTTC

clone_size: many
d_call: NA
v_call: TRBV11-3
j_call: TRBJ2-1
cdr3_aa: CASSLFGTGEQFF
cdr3_nt: TGTGCCAGCAGCTTATTTGGGACGGGTGAGCAGTTCTTC

clone_size: NA
d_call: NA
v_call: TRBV5-5
j_call: TRBJ2-7
cdr3_aa: CASRSGVGQTYEQYF
cdr3_nt: TGTGCCAGCAGATCTGGGGTCGGGCAGACCTACGAGCAGTACTTC

clone_size: few
d_call: NA
v_call: TRBV29-1
j_call: TRBJ1-2
cdr3_aa: CSVESTSHDGYTF
cdr3_nt: TGCAGCGTTGAAAGTACAAGTCATGATGGCTACACCTTC

clone_size: many
d_call: TRBD2
v_call: TRBV10-3
j_call: TRBJ2-7
cdr3_aa: CAIKGDFLAGVSHEQYF
cdr3_nt: TGTGCCATCAAGGGGGACTTTCTAGCGGGAGTGTCCCACGAGCAGTACTTC

clone_size: NA
d_call: TRBD2
v_call: TRBV5-4
j_call: TRBJ2-5
cdr3_aa: CASSLEIAGPQYF
cdr3_nt: TGTGCCAGCAGCTTGGAGATAGCGGGGCCCCAGTACTTC

clone_size: NA
d_call: NA
v_call: TRBV20-1
j_call: TRBJ2-1
cdr3_aa: CSADRGGGEQFF
cdr3_nt: TGCAGTGCGGATAGGGGGGGGGGTGAGCAGTTCTTC

clone_size: many
d_call: TRBD1
v_call: TRBV6-1
j_call: TRBJ2-7
cdr3_aa: CASTRDRGRYEQYF
cdr3_nt: TGTGCCAGCACCCGGGACAGGGGGCGCTACGAGCAGTACTTC

clone_size: NA
d_call: NA
v_call: TRBV5-1
j_call: TRBJ2-1
cdr3_aa: CASSLGQGSHNEQFF
cdr3_nt: TGCGCCAGCAGCTTGGGGCAGGGGTCCCACAATGAGCAGTTCTTC

clone_size: NA
d_call: NA
v_call: TRBV20-1
j_call: TRBJ2-5
cdr3_aa: CSANGAGSQETQYF
cdr3_nt: TGCAGTGCTAACGGGGCGGGGAGCCAAGAGACCCAGTACTTC

clone_size: NA
d_call: NA
v_call: TRBV19
j_call: TRBJ2-1
cdr3_aa: CASSIRSSYSEQFF
cdr3_nt: TGTGCCAGTAGTATTAGGAGCTCCTACAGTGAGCAGTTCTTC

clone_size: NA
d_call: NA
v_call: TRBV20-1
j_call: TRBJ1-4
cdr3_aa: CSAREPAASNEKLFF
cdr3_nt: TGCAGTGCTAGAGAACCGGCGGCGTCTAATGAAAAACTGTTTTTT

clone_size: many
d_call: NA
v_call: TRBV5-1
j_call: TRBJ1-4
cdr3_aa: CASSFRGNNEKLFF
cdr3_nt: TGCGCCAGCAGCTTCCGAGGGAATAATGAAAAACTGTTTTTT

clone_size: many
d_call: TRBD1
v_call: TRBV11-2
j_call: TRBJ2-7
cdr3_aa: CASSSSTGVEQYF
cdr3_nt: TGTGCCAGCAGCTCGTCGACAGGGGTCGAGCAGTACTTC

clone_size: few
d_call: TRBD1
v_call: TRBV6-5
j_call: TRBJ2-7
cdr3_aa: CASSYGSRGRVEQYF
cdr3_nt: TGTGCCAGCAGTTACGGGAGTAGGGGGCGGGTCGAGCAGTACTTC

clone_size: few
d_call: NA
v_call: TRBV3-1
j_call: TRBJ1-3
cdr3_aa: CASSQAGTGNTIYF
cdr3_nt: TGTGCCAGCAGCCAAGCGGGCACCGGAAACACCATATATTTT

clone_size: many
d_call: NA
v_call: TRBV12-3/TRBV12-4
j_call: TRBJ2-2
cdr3_aa: CASSSSFITGELFF
cdr3_nt: TGTGCCAGCAGTTCCTCGTTTATCACCGGGGAGCTGTTTTTT

clone_size: many
d_call: NA
v_call: TRBV2
j_call: TRBJ2-3
cdr3_aa: CASRQGTSTDTQYF
cdr3_nt: TGTGCCAGCAGGCAGGGGACTAGCACAGATACGCAGTATTTT

clone_size: many
d_call: NA
v_call: TRBV14
j_call: TRBJ1-1
cdr3_aa: CASSQWPVGGTEAFF
cdr3_nt: TGTGCCAGCAGCCAATGGCCTGTGGGCGGCACTGAAGCTTTCTTT

clone_size: many
d_call: TRBD1
v_call: TRBV2
j_call: TRBJ2-5
cdr3_aa: CASREYRGAQETQYF
cdr3_nt: TGTGCCAGCAGGGAATACAGGGGCGCCCAAGAGACCCAGTACTTC